One and the same sample provided the 25 T cell receptor beta chains below, sequenced in a study of regulatory T cells in long-lasting Graves disease. With iRepertoire HTBI primers and Arm-PCR of CDR3 regions, TCR beta libraries were built. TCRdb analysed the multiplex PCR reads with MiXCR anew, one entry per CDR3 protein. The table has about 460,000 distinct CDR3 sequences, approximately 14% seen once; the top ten hold approximately 17%. Time point meaning: newly diagnosed GD, antithyroid drugs for less than 3 months. The authors made the TCR library using RNA they extracted from PBMCs. This sample also belongs to another study, concerning T cells in Graves' hyperthyroidism and ophthalmopathy.

The sample here was peripheral blood mononuclear cells (PBMCs), taken at new diagnosis, from a patient treated with antithyroid drugs. These receptors all stem from a woman aged 45 to 65 with Graves disease.

This clonotype was recorded at least ten times. The DNA of the CDR3 is TGTGCCAGCAAGTTCTACGGGACTAGTCGTAGGGAGACCCAGTACTTC. Protein product: CASKFYGTSRRETQYF. The chain recombines TRBV6-1 with TRBJ2-5, with 8 bases that match TRBD2. The CDR3 length is 16 residues. The trim removed 7 bases at V and 5 bases at J, leaving 15 bases unmatched. Germline V gene lookup returns CDR1 MNHNS and CDR2 SASEGT.

The chain joins TRBV12-3 or TRBV12-4 to TRBJ1-2; 7 bases agree with TRBD1. Unmatched junction bases numbered 4, after V lost 5 bases and J lost 4 bases. This CDR3 spans 13 amino acids. The CDR3 here is CASSAGGTYGYTF. The DNA for the CDR3 is TGTGCCAGCAGTGCAGGGGGGACCTATGGCTACACCTTC.

This clonotype was counted many times. CDR3: CASSYQYSYEQYF. The CDR3 DNA follows: TGTGCCAGCAGTTACCAATACTCCTACGAGCAGTACTTC. The V and J genes are TRBV12-3 or TRBV12-4 and TRBJ2-7; no definite D call. This CDR3 is built from 13 residues. Trimming stripped 4 bases from V and 0 bases from J, with 7 bases between.

Ten or more counts support this clonotype. V and J are TRBV2 and TRBJ1-4, with D unclear. V was clipped by 4 bases and J by 0 bases, with 9 bases between them. The germline CDR1 and CDR2 sequences are SNHLY and FYNNEI. This CDR3 contains 15 residues. Here the CDR3 reads CASSGTAATNEKLFF. In DNA form, the CDR3 reads TGTGCCAGCAGTGGGACCGCAGCAACTAATGAAAAACTGTTTTTT.

This clonotype has more than one count but fewer than ten. The rearrangement uses TRBV27 and TRBJ2-3; no definite D call. The V end lost 0 bases, the J end lost 2 bases, and 6 bases lay between the germline ends. The CDR3 loop spans 14 amino acids. Germline CDR1 and CDR2: MNHEY and SMNVEV (reference sequence). The CDR3 sequence: CASSLSAITDTQYF. The CDR3 DNA sequence: TGTGCCAGCAGTTTATCGGCGATCACAGATACGCAGTATTTT.

CDR3 in DNA: TGTGCCAGTAGTACCACTAGCGGGAGAGGCTACAATGAGCAGTTCTTC. Amino acid sequence: CASSTTSGRGYNEQFF. V usage is TRBV19 and J usage is TRBJ2-1, with 11 bases fitting TRBD2. With V trimmed by 4 bases and J by 3 bases, 5 bases remained unmatched. The germline CDR1 and CDR2 sequences are LNHDA and SQIVND (reference sequence). The CDR3 length is 16 residues. Drawing the rest from reference TRBV19 and TRBJ2-1, the complete variable domain is DGGITQSPKYLFRKEGQNVTLSCEQNLNHDAMYWYRQDPGQGLRLIYYSQIVNDFQKGDIAEGYSVSREKKESFPLTVTSAQKNPTAFYLCASSTTSGRGYNEQFFGPGTRLTVL.

This clonotype was counted ten times or more. The V call is TRBV2, the J call TRBJ1-2; TRBD1 might be the D (5 bases). Germline V CDR1 and CDR2: SNHLY, FYNNEI. The CDR3 totals 15 residues. V lost 7 bases and J 6 bases, leaving 21 bases between the germline ends. Here the CDR3 reads CASNDGGSQVDGYTF. CDR3 DNA: TGTGCCAGCAACGACGGGGGTTCGCAGGTTGATGGCTACACCTTC.

This clonotype was counted only a few times. J is TRBJ2-1 and V is TRBV3-1; D gene uncertain. In germline, CDR1 is LGHDT, CDR2 YNNKEL (reference sequence). Trimming removed 3 bases from V and 9 bases from J, with 9 bases in between. The CDR3 is 12 residues long. CDR3 in amino acids: CASSHSRAEQFF. CDR3 sequence (DNA): TGTGCCAGCAGCCATTCTCGTGCTGAGCAGTTCTTC.

The table lists this clonotype with many counts. The chain recombines TRBV5-4 with TRBJ2-7, with 10 bases fitting TRBD1. CDR3 length: 14 residues. CDR1 and CDR2 (germline): SGHNT, YYREEE (reference sequence). J lost 5 bases, V lost 4 bases, and 6 bases had no gene match. The CDR3 DNA is TGTGCCAGCAGCAGGGGACAGGGGCAAGACGAGCAGTACTTC. This encodes CASSRGQGQDEQYF. Looking up the rest from reference TRBV5-4 and TRBJ2-7 gives the full variable domain: ETGVTQSPTHLIKTRGQQVTLRCSSQSGHNTVSWYQQALGQGPQFIFQYYREEENGRGNFPPRFSGLQFPNYSSELNVNALELDDSALYLCASSRGQGQDEQYFGPGTRLTVT.

As regards this clonotype: This clone may be a read error of a much larger clone one base away. V gene TRBV3-1 combines with J gene TRBJ2-7, with 8 positions matching TRBD2. The V segment lost 8 bases and the J segment 4 bases; nucleotides outside the gene matches: 10. In germline, CDR1 is LGHDT, CDR2 YNNKEL (reference sequence). CDR3 size: 14 residues. CDR3 bases: TGTGCCAGCGGCCCAGCGGGAGCCGGGTACGAGCAGTACTTC. Translating gives CASGPAGAGYEQYF.

This chain links TRBV6-1 with TRBJ2-1; D gene unclear. The germline V gene has CDR1 MNHNS and CDR2 SASEGT. The CDR3 totals 15 residues. V gave up 6 bases and J gave up 4 bases, with 16 bases separating them. The CDR3 region has the DNA TGTGCCAGCAGCCTGACCACATCCCCATACAATGAGCAGTTCTTC. Its protein product is CASSLTTSPYNEQFF.

This clonotype came up many times. The chain has TRBV11-2 and TRBJ2-1; 7 bases align to TRBD2. The CDR3 is 17 amino acids. The ends lost 1 base at V and 7 bases at J; junction bases unmatched: 13. CDR1 and CDR2 (germline): SGHAT, FQNNGV. The CDR3 DNA follows: TGTGCCAGCAGCTTAGTTGTGGGGGAGGGCCCGGGGAATGAGCAGTTCTTC. This codes for CASSLVVGEGPGNEQFF.

The genes are TRBV7-9 and TRBJ2-1; 10 nucleotides agree with TRBD1. This CDR3 has 15 amino acids. With V trimmed by 5 bases and J by 8 bases, 9 bases remained unmatched. In germline, CDR1 is SEHNR, CDR2 FQNEAQ (reference sequence). The CDR3 loop reads CASSQTGGQWDEQFF. As DNA, the CDR3 is TGTGCCAGCAGCCAGACAGGGGGCCAGTGGGATGAGCAGTTCTTC. Combining the CDR3 with reference TRBV7-9 and TRBJ2-1 gives the whole variable domain DTGVSQNPRHKITKRGQNVTFRCDPISEHNRLYWYRQTLGQGPEFLTYFQNEAQLEKSRLLSDRFSAERPKGSFSTLEIQRTEQGDSAMYLCASSQTGGQWDEQFFGPGTRLTVL.

This clonotype was recorded at least ten times. The chain carries TRBV28 and TRBJ2-1; possible D gene TRBD2, 6 bases. The CDR3 is 16 amino acids. V dropped 2 bases and J dropped 6 bases, with 17 bases sitting between them. CDR1 and CDR2 from the germline V gene are MDHEN and SYDVKM. CDR3 in DNA: TGTGCCAGCAGTTTAACCCGGGGGTGGCTGCCCAATGAGCAGTTCTTC. It encodes CASSLTRGWLPNEQFF. Full variable domain (remainder filled in from reference TRBV28 and TRBJ2-1): DVKVTQSSRYLVKRTGEKVFLECVQDMDHENMFWYRQDPGLGLRLIYFSYDVKMKEKGDIPEGYSVSREKKERFSLILESASTNQTSMYLCASSLTRGWLPNEQFFGPGTRLTVL.

The J gene is TRBJ2-7, the V gene TRBV5-5; D remains unclear. This CDR3 region has 15 residues. Trimming cost V 4 bases and J 7 bases, with 21 bases left between them. Germline CDR1 reads SGHKS; CDR2 reads YYEKEE (reference sequence). The chain's CDR3 is CASSRALGQKAEQYF. The DNA for the CDR3 is TGTGCCAGCAGCCGGGCCCTGGGCCAAAAAGCTGAGCAGTACTTC.

This clonotype was seen repeatedly, ten times or more. The chain recombines TRBV20-1 with TRBJ2-1; D may be TRBD2 (6 bases). V shed 0 bases and J shed 7 bases, with 16 bases lying between them. CDR1 is DFQATT, CDR2 SNEGSKA, per germline (reference sequence). CDR3 size: 15 residues. In DNA, the CDR3 is TGCAGTGCTAGAGATCCCGCGCTAGCGAAGAATGAGCAGTTCTTC. Its protein is CSARDPALAKNEQFF.

The V call is TRBV20-1, the J call TRBJ2-7; 7 bases are shared with TRBD2. Germline CDR1 is DFQATT and CDR2 is SNEGSKA (reference sequence). The ends lost 3 bases at V and 0 bases at J; junction bases unmatched: 2. This CDR3 has 13 amino acids. CDR3 DNA: TGCAGTGCTAGCCGGGAGGTCTCCTACGAGCAGTACTTC. Encoded protein: CSASREVSYEQYF.

This clonotype was counted ten times or more. The CDR3 spells CASSSGLAGGFF. CDR3 nucleotide sequence: TGTGCCAGCAGTTCCGGACTAGCGGGAGGGTTCTTC. J is TRBJ2-1 and V is TRBV28; 14 bases are a match to TRBD2. The V gene end was trimmed by 4 bases and the J gene end by 15 bases; junction bases not matched to a gene: 2. The CDR3 spans 12 residues. From germline, CDR1 is MDHEN and CDR2 SYDVKM.

The sample holds many counts of this clonotype. The chain carries TRBV20-1 and TRBJ2-1; 9 nucleotides agree with TRBD2. The CDR3 loop spans 13 amino acids. Losses at the gene ends were 8 bases for V and 7 bases for J; bases not matched to a gene: 9. Germline values: CDR1 DFQATT, CDR2 SNEGSKA (reference sequence). The CDR3 reads CSRRGRARNEQFF. DNA of the CDR3: TGCAGTCGGCGCGGGAGGGCCAGGAATGAGCAGTTCTTC.

This clonotype occurred many times. The chain has TRBV6-5 and TRBJ2-1, with 10 bases that match TRBD1. CDR1 is MNHEY, CDR2 SVGAGI, per germline. The CDR3 length is 17 residues. V shed 0 bases, J shed 9 bases, and the junction held 11 bases outside the gene matches. Here the CDR3 DNA reads TGTGCCAGCAGTTACTCGAATCCCGGGACAGGGGCGTTTGAGCAGTTCTTC. The encoded protein is CASSYSNPGTGAFEQFF.

This clonotype was recorded at least ten times. The V gene is TRBV3-1, the J gene TRBJ1-1; no clear D gene. CDR1 is LGHDT and CDR2 is YNNKEL in the germline V gene (reference sequence). This CDR3 is built from 12 residues. Deletions cut 1 base from V and 5 bases from J, with 5 bases between. The CDR3 DNA sequence: TGTGCCAGCAGCCAAGGTGGAACTGAAGCTTTCTTT. This codes for CASSQGGTEAFF.

This clonotype came up many times. The chain couples TRBV27 to TRBJ1-1; 7 bases are shared with TRBD1. The CDR3 extends over 12 amino acids. Germline trimming cut 5 bases from V and 13 bases from J; bases unmatched to any gene: 10. Germline CDR1 MNHEY, CDR2 SMNVEV (reference sequence). The CDR3 region is CASSPRGGLGFF. The DNA of the CDR3 is TGTGCCAGCAGTCCCAGGGGGGGATTGGGTTTCTTT.

This clonotype turned up a few times. The J gene is TRBJ2-3, the V gene TRBV30, with 9 bases aligning to TRBD1. Germline V gene sequence: CDR1 GTSNPN, CDR2 SVGIG (reference sequence). The V segment lost 4 bases and the J segment 0 bases; nucleotides outside the gene matches: 20. CDR3 length: 20 residues. The CDR3 nucleotides read TGTGCCTGGAAAAGCGCCGGGACAGGGAGGCGAAAGACTAGCACAGATACGCAGTATTTT. Translated: CAWKSAGTGRRKTSTDTQYF.

This clonotype has at least ten counts. The chain uses TRBV28 and TRBJ2-1; 7 positions agree with TRBD2. From germline, CDR1 is MDHEN and CDR2 SYDVKM. The V and J ends lost 4 bases and 0 bases, in that order; junction bases with no gene match: 9. The CDR3 loop spans 17 amino acids. The CDR3 nucleotides read TGTGCCAGCAGTTCCATTAGCGGGCTAAGCTCCTACAATGAGCAGTTCTTC. Protein product: CASSSISGLSSYNEQFF.

This clonotype was found a few times. The gene calls are TRBV7-9 and TRBJ2-1, with a tentative D call TRBD2 (6 bases). V was cut by 4 bases and J by 6 bases, with 16 bases left in between. The length of the CDR3 is 15 residues. CDR1 and CDR2 (germline): SEHNR, FQNEAQ (reference sequence). The CDR3 reads CASSSGTDLGNEQFF. In nucleotides, the CDR3 is TGTGCCAGCAGCTCCGGGACTGACCTTGGCAATGAGCAGTTCTTC.